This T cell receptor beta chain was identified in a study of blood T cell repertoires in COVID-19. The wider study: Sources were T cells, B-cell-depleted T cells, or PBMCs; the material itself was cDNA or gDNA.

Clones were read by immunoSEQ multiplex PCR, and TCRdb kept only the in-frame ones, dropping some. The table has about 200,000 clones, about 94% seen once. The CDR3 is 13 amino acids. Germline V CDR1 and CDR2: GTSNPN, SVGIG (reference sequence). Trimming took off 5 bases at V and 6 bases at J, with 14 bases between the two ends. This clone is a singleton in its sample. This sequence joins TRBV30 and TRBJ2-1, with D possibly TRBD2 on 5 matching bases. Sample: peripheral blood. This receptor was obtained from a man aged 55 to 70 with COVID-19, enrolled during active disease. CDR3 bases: TGTGCCTGGTTTACCGGGGATGGCAATGAGCAGTTCTTC. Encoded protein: CAWFTGDGNEQFF.